The clone carrying this T cell receptor beta chain was detected once. Sampling times: baseline, cycle 4 day 1, cycle 7 day 1. Clones were read by immunoSEQ multiplex PCR, and TCRdb kept only the in-frame ones, dropping some. The sample includes about 30,000 clones, approximately 90% of them seen just once. This sample was included in a study of OX40 agonist ivuxolimab in advanced cancers. Looking at the study overall: Among those enrolled, mean age was 60 years (range roughly 20 to 79) and 82.7% were male.

CDR1 SGHKS and CDR2 YYEKEE come from the germline V gene (reference sequence). V dropped 2 bases and J dropped 0 bases, with 6 bases sitting between them. The length of the CDR3 is 13 residues. The starting material was CD4+ or CD8+ T cells sorted from blood, obtained in a trial of the OX40 agonist ivuxolimab. The rearrangement uses TRBV5-5 and TRBJ2-7; D ambiguous. This TCR was recovered from an adult with an advanced solid tumor such as melanoma, head and neck, liver or kidney cancer. CDR3 sequence reads: CASSFLSSYEQYV. CDR3 DNA: TGTGCCAGCAGCTTCCTGAGCTCCTACGAGCAGTACGTC.